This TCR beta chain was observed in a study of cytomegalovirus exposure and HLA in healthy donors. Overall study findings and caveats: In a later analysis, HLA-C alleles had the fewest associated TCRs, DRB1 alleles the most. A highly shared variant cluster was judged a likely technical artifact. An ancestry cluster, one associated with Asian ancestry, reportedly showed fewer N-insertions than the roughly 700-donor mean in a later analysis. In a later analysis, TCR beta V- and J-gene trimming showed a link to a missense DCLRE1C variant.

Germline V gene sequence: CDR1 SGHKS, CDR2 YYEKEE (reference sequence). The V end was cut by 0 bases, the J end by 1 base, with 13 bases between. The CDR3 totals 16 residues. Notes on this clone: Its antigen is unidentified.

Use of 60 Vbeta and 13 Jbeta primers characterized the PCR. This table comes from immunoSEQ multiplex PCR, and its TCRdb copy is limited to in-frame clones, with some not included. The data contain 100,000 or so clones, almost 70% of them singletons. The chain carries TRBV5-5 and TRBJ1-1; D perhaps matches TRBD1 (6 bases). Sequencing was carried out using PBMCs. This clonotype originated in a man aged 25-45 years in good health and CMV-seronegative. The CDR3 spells CASSLVRGGANTEAFF. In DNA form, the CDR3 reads TGTGCCAGCAGCTTGGTCCGGGGGGGGGCGAACACTGAAGCTTTCTTT.